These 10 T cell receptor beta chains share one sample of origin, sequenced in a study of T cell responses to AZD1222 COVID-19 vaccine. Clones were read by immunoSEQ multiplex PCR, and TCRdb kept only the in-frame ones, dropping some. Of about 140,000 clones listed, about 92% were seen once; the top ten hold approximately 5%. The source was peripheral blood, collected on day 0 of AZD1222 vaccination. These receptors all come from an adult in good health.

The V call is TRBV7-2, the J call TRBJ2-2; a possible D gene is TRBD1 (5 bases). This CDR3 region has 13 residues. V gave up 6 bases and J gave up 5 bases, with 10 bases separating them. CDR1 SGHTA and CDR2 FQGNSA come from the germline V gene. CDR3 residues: CASSSRGTGELFF. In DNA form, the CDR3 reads TGTGCCAGCAGTTCAAGGGGAACCGGGGAGCTGTTTTTT.

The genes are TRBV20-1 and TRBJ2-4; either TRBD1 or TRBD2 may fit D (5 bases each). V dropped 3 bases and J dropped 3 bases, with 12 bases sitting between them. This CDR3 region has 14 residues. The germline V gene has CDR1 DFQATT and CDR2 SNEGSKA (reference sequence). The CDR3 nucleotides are TGCAGTGCTAGTCTCGGGGCCTTCAAAAACATTCAGTACTTC. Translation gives CSASLGAFKNIQYF.

CDR3 bases: TGCGCCAGCAGTCAGGAGCTACAGGGCCGATCCTCCTACAATGAGCAGTTCTTC. Protein: CASSQELQGRSSYNEQFF. The chain has TRBV23-1 and TRBJ2-1; D is possibly TRBD1 (6 bases). TRBV23-1 is designated an ORF whose function remains uncertain. The CDR3 consists of 18 residues. V lost 3 bases, J lost 0 bases, and 18 bases lay in between.

CDR3 coding DNA: TGTGCCAGCAGTTACCCGGGACAGAACTATGGCTACACCTTC. It yields the protein CASSYPGQNYGYTF. The chain carries TRBV6-5 and TRBJ1-2, with 7 bases lining up with TRBD1. V lost 2 bases to trimming and J lost 2 bases; unmatched junction nucleotides: 2. This CDR3 has 14 residues. CDR1 is MNHEY and CDR2 is SVGAGI in the germline V gene.

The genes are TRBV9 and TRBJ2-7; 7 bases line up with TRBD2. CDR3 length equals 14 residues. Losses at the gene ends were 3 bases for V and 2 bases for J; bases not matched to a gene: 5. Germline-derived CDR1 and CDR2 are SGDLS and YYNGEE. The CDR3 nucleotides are TGTGCCAGCAGCGAACCGGGACTACCCTACGAGCAGTACTTC. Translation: CASSEPGLPYEQYF.

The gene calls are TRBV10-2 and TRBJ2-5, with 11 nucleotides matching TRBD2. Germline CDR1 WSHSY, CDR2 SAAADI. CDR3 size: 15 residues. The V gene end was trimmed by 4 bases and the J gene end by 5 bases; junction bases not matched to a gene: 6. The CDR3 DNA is TGCGCCAGCAGTGTTCTAGCGGGGGGCGGGGAGACCCAGTACTTC. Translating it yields CASSVLAGGGETQYF.

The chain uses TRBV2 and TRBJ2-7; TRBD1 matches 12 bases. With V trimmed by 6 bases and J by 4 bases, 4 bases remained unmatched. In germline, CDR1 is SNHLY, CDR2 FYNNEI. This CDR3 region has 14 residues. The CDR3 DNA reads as TGTGCCAGCAGGGGGACAGGGGGCTTTTACGAGCAGTACTTC. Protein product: CASRGTGGFYEQYF.

Here the CDR3 DNA reads TGCAGTGCTCGGCGGGAATTTGAGCAGTTCTTC. Encoded protein: CSARREFEQFF. The J gene is TRBJ2-1, the V gene TRBV20-1; weak D call: TRBD2 (6 bases). Germline CDR1 is DFQATT and CDR2 is SNEGSKA (reference sequence). The CDR3 runs to 11 residues. The V gene lost 5 bases and the J gene lost 9 bases, with 11 bases spanning the gap.

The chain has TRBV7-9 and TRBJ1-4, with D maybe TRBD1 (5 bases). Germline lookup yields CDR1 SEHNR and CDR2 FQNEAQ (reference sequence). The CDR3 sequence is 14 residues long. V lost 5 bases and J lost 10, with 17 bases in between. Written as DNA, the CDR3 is TGTGCCAGCAGCCCGGGGACCGCGGTGGGAAAACTGTTTTTT. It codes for CASSPGTAVGKLFF.

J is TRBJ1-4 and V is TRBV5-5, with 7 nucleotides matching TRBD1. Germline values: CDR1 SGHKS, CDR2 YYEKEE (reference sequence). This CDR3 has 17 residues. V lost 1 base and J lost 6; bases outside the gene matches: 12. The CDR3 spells CASSLSGQVFSDEKLFF. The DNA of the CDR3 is TGTGCCAGCAGCTTGAGCGGACAGGTCTTTTCGGATGAAAAACTGTTTTTT.